The subject of this entry is one T cell receptor beta chain. It has no known antigen specificity. Base qualities are missing; no much larger clone stands one base away. These data belong to a study of CD8+ T cells in alopecia areata (dated by TCRdb to the late 2010s). A note on the overall study: To study T cell clonal expansion in alopecia areata, the researchers applied high-throughput TCRbeta sequencing to both the C3H/HeJ mouse model and human patients. Scalp clonality was compared across normal scalp (n=4), patchy alopecia areata scalp (n=8), and alopecia totalis/universalis scalp (n=8). RNA was obtained with the PAXgene miRNA kit for fixed scalp, the miRNeasy kit for PBMCs, and the RNeasy kit for mouse skin. In humans, TCRbeta sequencing was performed on scalp tissue and on sorted CD4+ and CD8+ peripheral blood T cells from healthy controls and from patients with patchy or totalis/universalis alopecia areata. Amplification of TCRbeta CDR3 regions was done by immunoSEQ multiplex PCR using 35 Vbeta forward primers and 13 Jbeta reverse primers. The research as a whole found: TCR sequences shared between patients were less clear than in mice, possibly partly because of HLA diversity in the patient population. Compared with normal scalp, lesional scalp, particularly in alopecia totalis/universalis, had higher clonality and more expanded CD8+ clones, which suggests antigenic drive. Unlike mouse skin, which is dominated by gammadelta T cells, normal human skin has resident alphabeta T cells that are also sequenced, and this complicates analysis of the scalp TCR repertoire.

The CDR3, cysteine through phenylalanine, is 13 amino acids long. Of the read, only the CDR3 DNA is kept; its 39 bases are in frame from base 1. V is pared back by 5 bases and J by 2 bases, with 10 bases lying between the germline termini. Based on the germline V gene, the CDR1 and CDR2 sequences are SGHTA and FQGTGA. Library generation was performed with the immunoSEQ multiplex PCR assay. RNA was extracted from all samples and reverse transcribed into cDNA as template for TCR sequencing. First-strand cDNA was synthesized with SuperScript III using a 2:1 mix of oligo-dT and random hexamers. Amplification bias was assessed with a synthetic immune receptor repertoire, and residual bias was removed computationally. Processing in the source paper ran as follows. Raw reads were preprocessed to remove errors, and CDR3 was defined according to IMGT conventions as the region from the conserved cysteine to phenylalanine. Clonality was calculated as 1 minus Shannon entropy normalized by log2 of the number of productive unique TCRs. Whether each scalp clone was CD4 or CD8 was inferred by checking scalp TCRbeta sequences against the CD4 and CD8 repertoires from sorted blood. TCRdb mirrors the immuneACCESS table, restricted to in-frame sequences. Some clones are absent from its copies; in checked studies, under half trace to an unresolved V gene, and the reason for the others is unknown. That table gives V, J and clone size, and the DNA gave D and trimming. This sample gives around 30,000 clones in total; more than 60% of them show up just once. The ten largest clones capture around 19% of the sample.

From alopecia areata patients, peripheral blood was collected along with lesional scalp punch biopsies. PBMCs were isolated by density centrifugation and stained for CD3, CD4 and CD8, and CD4+ and CD8+ T cells were sorted on a FACSAria. The untreated alopecia areata patients were recruited through a multicenter biomarker study. For about 5 biomarker-study patients, blood CD8+ T cells were further sorted into NKG2D-low and NKG2D-high fractions. The sequence links TRBV7-3 to TRBJ2-7; no D gene call is confident. What was sequenced was NKG2D-low CD8+ T cells sorted from blood. In light of the paper, this sample's cell subset or site label describes: sorted CD8+ NKG2D-low blood T cells. The receptor was derived from a human donor with alopecia areata. The CDR3 region has the sequence CASSVAQTYEQYF. The base sequence is TGTGCCAGCAGCGTAGCCCAAACCTACGAGCAGTACTTC.